Listed below are T cell receptor beta chains from one sample, sequenced in a study of vaccination and CD4 T cells after COVID-19. These receptors' antigens are unknown. Each CDR3 protein gets one entry after TCRdb re-called the PCR reads with MiXCR. The sample has some 20,000 distinct CDR3 sequences, around 50% seen once. Specimen: CD4+ T cells from blood, cultured in vitro. The receptors were gathered from a human donor who had recovered from COVID-19. CDR3s include the opening cysteine and the closing phenylalanine or tryptophan. Each record gives: V gene, clone size, J gene, D gene, CDR3 DNA, CDR3 protein. The D gene is left open where the match is weak. Clone size is shown for a subset of rows, as once, few, many or a class of expanded clone.

V gene: TRBV7-2
clone size: .
J gene: TRBJ2-3
D gene: .
CDR3 DNA: TGTGCCAGCAGCTTATTGCAAGGGCGGGGTTACACAGATACGCAGTATTTT
CDR3 protein: CASSLLQGRGYTDTQYF

V gene: TRBV29-1
clone size: .
J gene: TRBJ2-3
D gene: .
CDR3 DNA: TGCAGCGTCCAGGGGCGCTTTATAGATACGCAGTATTTT
CDR3 protein: CSVQGRFIDTQYF

V gene: TRBV5-1
clone size: few
J gene: TRBJ2-3
D gene: .
CDR3 DNA: TGCGCCAGCAGCTTGGGCGGGGTTAGCACAGATACGCAGTATTTT
CDR3 protein: CASSLGGVSTDTQYF

V gene: TRBV24-1
clone size: .
J gene: TRBJ2-5
D gene: .
CDR3 DNA: TGTGCCACCAGTGAAAGTGGGAACCAAGAGACCCAGTACTTC
CDR3 protein: CATSESGNQETQYF

V gene: TRBV4-1
clone size: .
J gene: TRBJ2-1
D gene: .
CDR3 DNA: TGCGCCAGCAGCCGCCTCTTCTACAATGAGCAGTTCTTC
CDR3 protein: CASSRLFYNEQFF

V gene: TRBV30
clone size: .
J gene: TRBJ1-1
D gene: .
CDR3 DNA: TGTGCCTGGAGTCGACCCCCGGCTGAAGCTTTCTTT
CDR3 protein: CAWSRPPAEAFF

V gene: TRBV23-1
clone size: .
J gene: TRBJ1-1
D gene: .
CDR3 DNA: TGCGCCAGCAGTCACCCGACAGTGATGAACACTGAAGCTTTCTTT
CDR3 protein: CASSHPTVMNTEAFF

V gene: TRBV29-1
clone size: .
J gene: TRBJ2-5
D gene: TRBD2
CDR3 DNA: TGCAGCGTGGAGAGGCCTAGCGGGGGTCCGGGGTCCCAGTACTTC
CDR3 protein: CSVERPSGGPGSQYF

V gene: TRBV28
clone size: few
J gene: TRBJ1-1
D gene: .
CDR3 DNA: TGTGCCAGCATGGCTTCCGCGAGGGGACAAGCTTTCTTT
CDR3 protein: CASMASARGQAFF

V gene: TRBV7-8
clone size: few
J gene: TRBJ1-5
D gene: .
CDR3 DNA: TGTGCCAGCCGACAGGAAAATAGCAATCAGCCCCAGCATTTT
CDR3 protein: CASRQENSNQPQHF

V gene: TRBV18
clone size: .
J gene: TRBJ1-1
D gene: TRBD1
CDR3 DNA: TGTGCCAGCTCACTTAGGACAGGTCGGGATTTGAACACTGAAGCTTTCTTT
CDR3 protein: CASSLRTGRDLNTEAFF

V gene: TRBV2
clone size: .
J gene: TRBJ1-6
D gene: TRBD1
CDR3 DNA: TGTGCCAGCAATCGGGACAGTGAGATCTCACCCCTCCACTTT
CDR3 protein: CASNRDSEISPLHF

V gene: TRBV12-3/TRBV12-4
clone size: .
J gene: TRBJ1-2
D gene: TRBD1
CDR3 DNA: TGTGCCAGCAGTTCACGTAAAGAAGGGGGCAGGAATGGCTACACCTTC
CDR3 protein: CASSSRKEGGRNGYTF

V gene: TRBV30
clone size: .
J gene: TRBJ2-3
D gene: .
CDR3 DNA: TGTGCCTGGAGCACCCTCGGGCCGGGAGAGGTCACAGATACGCAGTATTTT
CDR3 protein: CAWSTLGPGEVTDTQYF

V gene: TRBV20-1
clone size: .
J gene: TRBJ2-1
D gene: TRBD2
CDR3 DNA: TGCAGTGCCAAGATATACAGCGGGAGCTCCTACAATGAGCAGTTCTTC
CDR3 protein: CSAKIYSGSSYNEQFF

V gene: TRBV6-2/TRBV6-3
clone size: .
J gene: TRBJ1-1
D gene: .
CDR3 DNA: TGTGCCAGCAGTTACGGTCAGGGAAAATTGAACACTGAAGCTTTCTTT
CDR3 protein: CASSYGQGKLNTEAFF